The text below deals with one T cell receptor beta chain. Assay: immunoSEQ multiplex PCR; the TCRdb copy retains only in-frame clones and omits some. This table holds 55,000 to 85,000 clones, over 85% found once. The source of the sample is a study of T cell changes during pregnancy in multiple sclerosis. Between the trimmed V and J ends, which lost 6 bases and 3 bases, there was a span of 13 bases. Germline loops: CDR1 MNHNS, CDR2 SASEGT. The CDR3 is 14 amino acids. The sequenced sample was peripheral blood, obtained in the second trimester of pregnancy. The sequence was collected from a female donor with multiple sclerosis, enrolled in a pregnancy study. The V and J genes are TRBV6-1 and TRBJ2-3, with D uncertain. The CDR3, as DNA: TGTGCCAGCAGCGAAACCGAGCTTACAGATACGCAGTATTTT. This encodes CASSETELTDTQYF.